The present T cell receptor beta chain was sequenced within a study of metastatic and nonmetastatic thyroid tumors. With MiXCR, TCRdb called clones anew from the PCR reads. There are over 30,000 clones in the sample; around 16% occur only once, and under 20% lies in the top ten. Thyroid surgery was performed in patients who had received no treatment beforehand. This clone has a count of ten or more. Germline assignment: CDR1 SGDLS and CDR2 YYNGEE. CDR3 length: 17 residues. Losses at the gene ends were 0 bases for V and 3 bases for J; bases not matched to a gene: 8. This TCR came from a male donor with papillary thyroid cancer or a benign thyroid nodule (not recorded which). Some clones in this sample may be carry-over from other donors' samples. The sample comprised blood. The genes are TRBV9 and TRBJ2-5; 10 bases are shared with TRBD2. This CDR3 reads CASSVGQRGGLEETQYF. In DNA form, the CDR3 reads TGTGCCAGCAGCGTAGGACAGCGGGGGGGGTTGGAAGAGACCCAGTACTTC.